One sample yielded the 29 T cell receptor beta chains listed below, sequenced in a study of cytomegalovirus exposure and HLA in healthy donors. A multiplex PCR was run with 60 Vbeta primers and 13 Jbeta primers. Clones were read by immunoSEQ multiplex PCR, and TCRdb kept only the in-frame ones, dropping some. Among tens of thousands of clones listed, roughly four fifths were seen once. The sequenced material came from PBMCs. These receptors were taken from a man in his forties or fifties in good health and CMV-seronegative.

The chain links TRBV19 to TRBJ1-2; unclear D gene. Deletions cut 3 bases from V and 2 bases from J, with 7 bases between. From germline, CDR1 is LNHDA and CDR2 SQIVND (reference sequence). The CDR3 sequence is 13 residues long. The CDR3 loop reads CASSMGGNYGYTF. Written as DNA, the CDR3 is TGTGCCAGTAGTATGGGAGGAAACTATGGCTACACCTTC.

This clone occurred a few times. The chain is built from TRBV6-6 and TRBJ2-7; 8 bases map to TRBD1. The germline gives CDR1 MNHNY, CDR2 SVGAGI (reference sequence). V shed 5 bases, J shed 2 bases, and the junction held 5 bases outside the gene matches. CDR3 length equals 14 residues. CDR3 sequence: CASSRQGIAYEQYF. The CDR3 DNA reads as TGTGCCAGCAGTCGACAGGGGATCGCCTACGAGCAGTACTTC.

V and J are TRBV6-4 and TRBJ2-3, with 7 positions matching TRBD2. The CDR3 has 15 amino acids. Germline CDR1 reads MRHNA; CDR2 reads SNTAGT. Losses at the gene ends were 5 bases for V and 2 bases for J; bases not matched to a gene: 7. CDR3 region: CASSPSGRDTDTQYF. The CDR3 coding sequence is TGTGCCAGCAGTCCTAGCGGTAGAGACACAGATACGCAGTATTTT.

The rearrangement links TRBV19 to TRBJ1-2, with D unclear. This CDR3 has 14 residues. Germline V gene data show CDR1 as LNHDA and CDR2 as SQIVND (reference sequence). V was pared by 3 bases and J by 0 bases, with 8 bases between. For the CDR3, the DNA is TGTGCCAGTAGTATGACACCTACTAACTATGGCTACACCTTC. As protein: CASSMTPTNYGYTF.

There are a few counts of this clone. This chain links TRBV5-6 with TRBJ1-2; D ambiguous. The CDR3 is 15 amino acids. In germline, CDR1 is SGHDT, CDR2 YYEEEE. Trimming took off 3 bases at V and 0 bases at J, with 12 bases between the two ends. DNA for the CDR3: TGTGCCAGCAGCTCGCCGACACTCACTAACTATGGCTACACCTTC. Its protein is CASSSPTLTNYGYTF.

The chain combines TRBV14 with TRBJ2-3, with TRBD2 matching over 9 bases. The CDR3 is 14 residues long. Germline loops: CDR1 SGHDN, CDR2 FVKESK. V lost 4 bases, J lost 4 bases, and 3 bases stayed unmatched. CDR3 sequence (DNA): TGTGCCAGCAGCCTAGCGGGAGTTGCAGATACGCAGTATTTT. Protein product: CASSLAGVADTQYF. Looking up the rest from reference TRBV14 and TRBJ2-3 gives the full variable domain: EAGVTQFPSHSVIEKGQTVTLRCDPISGHDNLYWYRRVMGKEIKFLLHFVKESKQDESGMPNNRFLAERTGGTYSTLKVQPAELEDSGVYFCASSLAGVADTQYFGPGTRLTVL.

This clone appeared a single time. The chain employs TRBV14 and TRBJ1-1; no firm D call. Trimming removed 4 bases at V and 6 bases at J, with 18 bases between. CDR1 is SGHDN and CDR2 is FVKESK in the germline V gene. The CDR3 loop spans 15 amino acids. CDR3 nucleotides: TGTGCCAGCAGCCCGAGGGCCATAGCGCTTGCTGAAGCTTTCTTT. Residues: CASSPRAIALAEAFF.

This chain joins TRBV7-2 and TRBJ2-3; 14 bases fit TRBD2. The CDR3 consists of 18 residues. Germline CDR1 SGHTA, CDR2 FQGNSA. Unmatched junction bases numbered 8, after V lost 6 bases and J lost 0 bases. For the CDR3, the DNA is TGTGCCAGCAGATTTCGGACTAGCGGGGGGCCTAGCACAGATACGCAGTATTTT. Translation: CASRFRTSGGPSTDTQYF.

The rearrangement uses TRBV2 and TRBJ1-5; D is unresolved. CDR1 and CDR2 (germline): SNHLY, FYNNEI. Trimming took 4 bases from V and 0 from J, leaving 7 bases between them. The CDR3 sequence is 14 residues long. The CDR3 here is CASSVRVSNQPQHF. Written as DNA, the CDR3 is TGTGCCAGCAGTGTACGGGTTAGCAATCAGCCCCAGCATTTT.

CDR3 residues: CASSYSAGGRRNEQFF. The CDR3 DNA follows: TGTGCCAGCAGTTACTCCGCGGGGGGAAGACGCAATGAGCAGTTCTTC. This sequence joins TRBV6-5 and TRBJ2-1; TRBD2 aligns across 8 bases. With 0 bases clipped from V and 6 bases from J, the junction kept 7 bases outside the gene matches. Per germline, CDR1 MNHEY and CDR2 SVGAGI. This CDR3 is built from 16 residues.

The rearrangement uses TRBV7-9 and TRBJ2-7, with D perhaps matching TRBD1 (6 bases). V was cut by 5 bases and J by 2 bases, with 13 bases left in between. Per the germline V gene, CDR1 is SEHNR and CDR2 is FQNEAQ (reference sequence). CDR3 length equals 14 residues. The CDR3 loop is CASSPRQDTYEQYF. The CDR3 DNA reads TGTGCCAGCAGCCCCAGACAGGATACCTACGAGCAGTACTTC.

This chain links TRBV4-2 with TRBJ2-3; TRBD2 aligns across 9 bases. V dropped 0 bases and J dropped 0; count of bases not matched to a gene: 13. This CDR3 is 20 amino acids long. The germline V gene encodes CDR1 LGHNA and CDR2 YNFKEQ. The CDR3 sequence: CASSQEGSTGLAGSTDTQYF. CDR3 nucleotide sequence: TGTGCCAGCAGCCAAGAGGGCTCCACCGGGCTAGCGGGAAGCACAGATACGCAGTATTTT.

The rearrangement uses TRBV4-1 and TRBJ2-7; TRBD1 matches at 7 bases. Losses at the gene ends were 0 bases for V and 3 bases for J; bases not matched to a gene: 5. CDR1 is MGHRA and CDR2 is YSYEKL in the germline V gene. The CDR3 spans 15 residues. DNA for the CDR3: TGCGCCAGCAGCCAAGAACAGGGGCGCGGCTACGAGCAGTACTTC. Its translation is CASSQEQGRGYEQYF.

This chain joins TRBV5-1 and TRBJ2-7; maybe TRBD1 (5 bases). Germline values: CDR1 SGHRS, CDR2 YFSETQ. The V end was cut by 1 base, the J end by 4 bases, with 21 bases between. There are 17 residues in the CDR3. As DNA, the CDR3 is TGCGCCAGCAGCTTGCTAGGGCAGGGTAGAGGTAAATACGAGCAGTACTTC. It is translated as CASSLLGQGRGKYEQYF.

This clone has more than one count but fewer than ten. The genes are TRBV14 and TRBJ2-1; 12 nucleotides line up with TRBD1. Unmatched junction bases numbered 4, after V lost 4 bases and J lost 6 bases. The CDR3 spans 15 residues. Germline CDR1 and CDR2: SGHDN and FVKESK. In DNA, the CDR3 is TGTGCCAGCAGCCGGGACAGGGGGCGAGGCAATGAGCAGTTCTTC. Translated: CASSRDRGRGNEQFF.

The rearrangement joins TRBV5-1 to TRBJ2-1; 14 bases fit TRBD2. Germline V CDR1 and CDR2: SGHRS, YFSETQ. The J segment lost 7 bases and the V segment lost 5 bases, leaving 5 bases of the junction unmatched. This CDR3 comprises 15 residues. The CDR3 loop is CASRGTSGSENEQFF. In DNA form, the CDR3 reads TGCGCCAGCAGGGGGACTAGCGGGAGCGAAAATGAGCAGTTCTTC.

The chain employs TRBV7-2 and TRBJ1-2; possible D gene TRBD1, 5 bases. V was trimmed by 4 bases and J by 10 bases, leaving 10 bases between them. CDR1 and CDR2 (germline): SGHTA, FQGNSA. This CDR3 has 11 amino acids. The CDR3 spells CASSSRVDYTF. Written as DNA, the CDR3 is TGTGCCAGCAGCTCCAGGGTTGACTACACCTTC.

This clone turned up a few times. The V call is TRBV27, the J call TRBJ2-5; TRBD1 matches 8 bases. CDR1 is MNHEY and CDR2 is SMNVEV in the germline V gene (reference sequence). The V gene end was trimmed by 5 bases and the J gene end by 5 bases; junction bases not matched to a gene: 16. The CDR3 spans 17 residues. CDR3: CASSPRPGTGASETQYF. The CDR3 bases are TGTGCCAGCAGTCCCCGCCCCGGGACAGGCGCGTCGGAGACCCAGTACTTC.

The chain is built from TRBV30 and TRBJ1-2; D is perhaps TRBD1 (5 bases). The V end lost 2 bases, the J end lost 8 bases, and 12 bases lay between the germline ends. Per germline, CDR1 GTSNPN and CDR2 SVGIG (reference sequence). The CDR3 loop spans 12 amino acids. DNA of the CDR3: TGTGCCTGGAGTTGGCAGGGTGGGGGCTACACCTTC. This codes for CAWSWQGGGYTF.

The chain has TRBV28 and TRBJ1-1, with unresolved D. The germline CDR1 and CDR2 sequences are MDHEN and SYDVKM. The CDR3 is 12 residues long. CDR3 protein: CAALSMNTEAFF. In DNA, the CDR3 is TGTGCTGCGTTGTCCATGAACACTGAAGCTTTCTTT. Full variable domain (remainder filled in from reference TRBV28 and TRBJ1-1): DVKVTQSSRYLVKRTGEKVFLECVQDMDHENMFWYRQDPGLGLRLIYFSYDVKMKEKGDIPEGYSVSREKKERFSLILESASTNQTSMYLCAALSMNTEAFFGQGTRLTVV.

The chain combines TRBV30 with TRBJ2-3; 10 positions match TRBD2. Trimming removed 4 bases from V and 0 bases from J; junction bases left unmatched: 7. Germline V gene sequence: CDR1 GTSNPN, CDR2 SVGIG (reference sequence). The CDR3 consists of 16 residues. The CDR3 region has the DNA TGTGCCTGGAATGGACTAGCGGCCTCTAGCACAGATACGCAGTATTTT. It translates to CAWNGLAASSTDTQYF.

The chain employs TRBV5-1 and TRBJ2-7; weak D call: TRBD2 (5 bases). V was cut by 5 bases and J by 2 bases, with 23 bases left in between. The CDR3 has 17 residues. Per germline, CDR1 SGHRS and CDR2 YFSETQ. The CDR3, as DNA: TGCGCCAGCAGTTCCTCTTACCAATTACGGGGAGCCTACGAGCAGTACTTC. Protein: CASSSSYQLRGAYEQYF.

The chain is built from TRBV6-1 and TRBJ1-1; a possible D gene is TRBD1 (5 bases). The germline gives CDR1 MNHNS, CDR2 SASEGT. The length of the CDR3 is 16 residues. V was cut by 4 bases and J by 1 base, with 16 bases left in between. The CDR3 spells CASSVEAGLANTEAFF. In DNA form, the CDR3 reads TGTGCCAGCAGTGTTGAGGCAGGGCTTGCGAACACTGAAGCTTTCTTT.

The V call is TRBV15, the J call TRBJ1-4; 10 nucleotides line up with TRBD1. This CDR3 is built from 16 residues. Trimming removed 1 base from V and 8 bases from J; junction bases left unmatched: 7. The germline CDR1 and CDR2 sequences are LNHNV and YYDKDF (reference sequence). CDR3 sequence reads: CATSRGVGQGSEKLFF. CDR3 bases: TGTGCCACCAGCAGAGGGGTGGGACAGGGGAGCGAAAAACTGTTTTTT.

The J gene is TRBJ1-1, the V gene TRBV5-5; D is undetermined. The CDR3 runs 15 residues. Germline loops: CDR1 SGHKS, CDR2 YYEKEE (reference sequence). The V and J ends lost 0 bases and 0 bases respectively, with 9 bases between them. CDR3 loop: CASSLDGRMNTEAFF. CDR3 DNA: TGTGCCAGCAGCTTGGATGGGCGAATGAACACTGAAGCTTTCTTT.

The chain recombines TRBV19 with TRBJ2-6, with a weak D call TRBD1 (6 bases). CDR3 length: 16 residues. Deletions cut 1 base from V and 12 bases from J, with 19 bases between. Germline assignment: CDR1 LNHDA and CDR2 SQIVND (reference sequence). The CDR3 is CASSIGTDLYAGVLTF. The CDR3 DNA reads TGTGCCAGTAGTATAGGGACAGACCTCTATGCTGGCGTCCTGACTTTC.

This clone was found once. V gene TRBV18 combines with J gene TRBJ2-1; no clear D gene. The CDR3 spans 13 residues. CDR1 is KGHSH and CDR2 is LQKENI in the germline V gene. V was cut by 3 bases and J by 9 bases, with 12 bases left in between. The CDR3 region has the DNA TGTGCCAGCTCACCCGCGAATACGGGTGAGCAGTTCTTC. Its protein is CASSPANTGEQFF.

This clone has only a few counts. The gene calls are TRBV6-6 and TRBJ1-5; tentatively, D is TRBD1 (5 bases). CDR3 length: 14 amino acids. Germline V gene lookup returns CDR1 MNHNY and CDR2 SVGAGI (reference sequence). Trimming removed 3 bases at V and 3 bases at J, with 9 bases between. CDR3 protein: CASSYMTDNQPQHF. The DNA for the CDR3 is TGTGCCAGCAGTTATATGACAGACAATCAGCCCCAGCATTTT.

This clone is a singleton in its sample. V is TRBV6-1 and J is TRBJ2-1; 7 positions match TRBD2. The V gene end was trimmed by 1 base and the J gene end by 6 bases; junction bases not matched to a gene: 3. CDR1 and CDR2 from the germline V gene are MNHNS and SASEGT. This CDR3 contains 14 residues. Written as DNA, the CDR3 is TGTGCCAGCAGTGAAGGGGGGAGGGCCAATGAGCAGTTCTTC. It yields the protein CASSEGGRANEQFF.